This TCR beta chain was identified during a study of cytomegalovirus exposure and HLA in healthy donors. The trim removed 2 bases at V and 0 bases at J, leaving 7 bases unmatched. This CDR3 is 17 amino acids long. Per germline, CDR1 SGHDN and CDR2 FVKESK. The PCR made use of 60 Vbeta and 13 Jbeta primers. The table came from immunoSEQ multiplex PCR; TCRdb's copy has only in-frame clones and leaves some out. The table has around 67,000 clones, approximately 90% seen once; the top ten hold roughly 12%. The chain couples TRBV14 to TRBJ1-3, with 7 bases fitting TRBD1. This receptor was taken from a woman younger than 45 in good health and CMV-seropositive. The sequenced sample consisted of PBMCs. CDR3 amino acids: CASSQLPGQSSGNTIYF. The CDR3, as DNA: TGTGCCAGCAGCCAACTCCCGGGACAGAGCTCTGGAAACACCATATATTTT. Combining the CDR3 with reference TRBV14 and TRBJ1-3 gives the whole variable domain EAGVTQFPSHSVIEKGQTVTLRCDPISGHDNLYWYRRVMGKEIKFLLHFVKESKQDESGMPNNRFLAERTGGTYSTLKVQPAELEDSGVYFCASSQLPGQSSGNTIYFGEGSWLTVV.